This entry lists 28 T cell receptor beta chains sequenced from one sample in a study of T cell responses to AZD1222 COVID-19 vaccine. Sequenced by immunoSEQ multiplex PCR; TCRdb stores in-frame clones only, minus some. The table has about 70,000 clones, roughly 85% seen once; the top ten hold roughly 1.2%. Material: peripheral blood, obtained 28 days after the second AZD1222 dose. Every receptor here comes from an adult who received the AZD1222 COVID-19 vaccine.

The chain recombines TRBV6-2 or TRBV6-3 with TRBJ2-3; unclear D gene. Germline lookup yields CDR1 MNHEY and CDR2 SVGEGT. V lost 2 bases and J lost 1, with 4 bases in between. This CDR3 region has 13 residues. The CDR3 loop is CASSYAGTDTQYF. The DNA for the CDR3 is TGTGCCAGCAGTTACGCGGGCACAGATACGCAGTATTTT.

This chain connects TRBV6-1 to TRBJ1-2; the D is unclear. Trimming shortened V by 0 bases and J by 4 bases, and 9 bases separated the two germline ends. CDR3 length equals 14 residues. Germline loops: CDR1 MNHNS, CDR2 SASEGT. For the CDR3, the DNA is TGTGCCAGCAGTGAAGCGCGGCAGCTCTATGGCTACACCTTC. It specifies CASSEARQLYGYTF.

This clone turned up a few times. The CDR3: CASRPPGDRAEAFF. The CDR3 coding sequence is TGTGCCAGCAGGCCTCCAGGCGATCGCGCTGAAGCTTTCTTT. V and J are TRBV9 and TRBJ1-1; D remains unclear. CDR1 SGDLS and CDR2 YYNGEE come from the germline V gene. This CDR3 contains 14 residues. V was shortened by 5 bases and J by 6 bases, with 17 bases between the two germline ends.

The chain recombines TRBV19 with TRBJ1-1, with TRBD1 matching 8 bases. Per germline, CDR1 LNHDA and CDR2 SQIVND (reference sequence). V shed 8 bases and J 4 bases; nucleotides not matched to a gene: 6. The CDR3 has 13 residues. The CDR3 region has the DNA TGTGCCAGTGCGGACAGGGCGGGCACTGAAGCTTTCTTT. Its translation: CASADRAGTEAFF.

This clone was seen just once. J is TRBJ1-1 and V is TRBV29-1, with D possibly TRBD1 on 6 matching bases. V lost 7 bases and J lost 4, with 10 bases in between. The CDR3 extends over 11 amino acids. Germline V gene data show CDR1 as SQVTM and CDR2 as ANQGSEA. This chain's CDR3 is CSAQGSTEAFF. The CDR3 DNA sequence: TGCAGCGCGCAGGGGAGCACTGAAGCTTTCTTT.

The rearrangement joins TRBV3-1 (or the pseudogene TRBV3-2) to TRBJ2-1; D possibly corresponds to TRBD2 (6 bases). Trimming removed 1 base from V and 3 bases from J, with 10 bases in between. The CDR3 consists of 15 residues. CDR1 is LGHDT, CDR2 YNNKEL, per germline (reference sequence). The CDR3, as DNA: TGTGCCAGCAGCCAAGGTAGCGGCATCTACAATGAGCAGTTCTTC. The encoded protein is CASSQGSGIYNEQFF.

J is TRBJ1-5 and V is TRBV12-3 or TRBV12-4, with D possibly TRBD1 on 5 matching bases. The V end was cut by 4 bases, the J end by 7 bases, with 8 bases between. This CDR3 is built from 12 residues. The CDR3 is CASSWGGQPQHF. The CDR3 DNA reads as TGTGCCAGCAGTTGGGGGGGGCAGCCCCAGCATTTT.

This clone was seen once. The chain is built from TRBV3-1 (or the pseudogene TRBV3-2) and TRBJ1-3; D call uncertain. This CDR3 is 15 amino acids long. From germline, CDR1 is LGHDT and CDR2 YNNKEL (reference sequence). The ends were cut back, 0 bases at V and 3 bases at J, with 9 bases in the middle. CDR3 coding DNA: TGTGCCAGCAGCCAAGACTGGGTCGGTGGAAACACCATATATTTT. Translation gives CASSQDWVGGNTIYF.

This chain's CDR3 is CASSLEQGTEAFF. In DNA form, the CDR3 reads TGTGCCAGCAGCTTGGAACAGGGCACTGAAGCTTTCTTT. The genes are TRBV5-4 and TRBJ1-1; D might be TRBD1 (6 bases). The V and J ends lost 0 bases and 4 bases respectively, with 7 bases between them. CDR1 is SGHNT and CDR2 is YYREEE in the germline V gene (reference sequence). This CDR3 comprises 13 residues.

In the case of this clone: Sequence at one end of the junction differs from germline and may be a read error. The CDR3 sequence is CASSVATRGKGETQYF. In DNA form, the CDR3 reads TGTGCCAGTAGCGTAGCTACGAGGGGCAAAGGAGAGACCCAGTACTTC. This chain joins TRBV9 and TRBJ2-5; D might be TRBD1 or TRBD2, each matching 5 bases. Germline CDR1 is SGDLS and CDR2 is YYNGEE. The CDR3 loop spans 16 amino acids.

This chain connects TRBV11-1 to TRBJ1-1; possibly TRBD1 for D (5 bases). Germline V gene lookup returns CDR1 SGHAT and CDR2 FQDESV (reference sequence). V was trimmed by 0 bases and J by 6 bases, leaving 11 bases between them. The CDR3 covers 14 residues. This CDR3 is CASSLALGLAEAFF. CDR3 in DNA: TGTGCCAGCAGCTTAGCATTGGGGCTCGCTGAAGCTTTCTTT. The full variable domain, rest sourced from reference TRBV11-1 and TRBJ1-1, is EAEVAQSPRYKITEKSQAVAFWCDPISGHATLYWYRQILGQGPELLVQFQDESVVDDSQLPKDRFSAERLKGVDSTLKIQPAELGDSAMYLCASSLALGLAEAFFGQGTRLTVV.

This chain links TRBV7-2 with TRBJ2-7, with D perhaps TRBD2 (7 bases). This CDR3 is 17 amino acids long. The germline gives CDR1 SGHTA, CDR2 FQGNSA. V was pared by 1 base and J by 3 bases, with 19 bases between. The CDR3 protein is CASSLGSRGGGGYEQYF. CDR3 nucleotide sequence: TGTGCCAGCAGCTTAGGCAGCAGAGGGGGGGGAGGCTACGAGCAGTACTTC.

The chain combines TRBV14 with TRBJ2-1; D ambiguous. V lost 1 base and J 0 bases, leaving 4 bases between the germline ends. The CDR3 contains 14 residues. Per germline, CDR1 SGHDN and CDR2 FVKESK. CDR3 nucleotide sequence: TGTGCCAGCAGCCAAGTCAACTCCTACAATGAGCAGTTCTTC. Translation gives CASSQVNSYNEQFF.

The V and J genes are TRBV27 and TRBJ2-6; D tentatively reads TRBD1 or TRBD2 (5 bases each). Germline V CDR1 and CDR2: MNHEY, SMNVEV (reference sequence). V was clipped by 6 bases and J by 0 bases, with 15 bases between them. CDR3 length: 17 residues. CDR3 loop: CASSLAGSNSGANVLTF. In DNA, the CDR3 is TGTGCCAGCAGCCTGGCAGGGAGTAACTCTGGGGCCAACGTCCTGACTTTC.

This clone was counted once. This chain uses TRBV5-6 with TRBJ2-4; D is perhaps TRBD2 (5 bases). Trimming took off 5 bases at V and 6 bases at J, with 15 bases between the two ends. Germline assignment: CDR1 SGHDT and CDR2 YYEEEE. The CDR3 is 14 amino acids. Here the CDR3 DNA reads TGTGCCAGCAGTTCCCAAGCGGTTGGAAACATTCAGTACTTC. Protein: CASSSQAVGNIQYF.

This clone has a handful of counts. The V gene is TRBV5-4, the J gene TRBJ2-7, with TRBD1 matching over 7 bases. V was clipped by 5 bases and J by 2 bases; unmatched bases: 7. Germline V lookup: CDR1 SGHNT, CDR2 YYREEE (reference sequence). The CDR3 has 14 amino acids. The CDR3 nucleotides read TGTGCCAGCAGTTCACGACAGGGAACCTACGAGCAGTACTTC. Amino acids: CASSSRQGTYEQYF.

V usage is TRBV18 and J usage is TRBJ1-2, with a weak D call TRBD1 (6 bases). The CDR3 consists of 16 residues. Trimming took 2 bases from V and 6 from J, leaving 19 bases between them. Looked up from germline, CDR1 is KGHSH and CDR2 is LQKENI. This CDR3 reads CASSPWAGDGEDGYTF. The CDR3 nucleotides are TGTGCCAGCTCACCATGGGCAGGGGACGGGGAGGATGGCTACACCTTC.

This chain uses TRBV3-1 (or the pseudogene TRBV3-2) with TRBJ2-7; D is uncertain. Trimming took off 1 base at V and 5 bases at J, with 9 bases between the two ends. This CDR3 is 13 amino acids long. Germline V lookup: CDR1 LGHDT, CDR2 YNNKEL (reference sequence). As DNA, the CDR3 is TGTGCCAGCAGCCAAGGGCGGACCGACGAGCAGTACTTC. This codes for CASSQGRTDEQYF.

V and J are TRBV10-3 and TRBJ2-1, with 9 bases lining up with TRBD2. Losses at the gene ends were 0 bases for V and 9 bases for J; bases not matched to a gene: 9. The CDR3 is 16 residues long. Per the germline V gene, CDR1 is ENHRY and CDR2 is SYGVKD. DNA of the CDR3: TGTGCCATCAGTGAGTCGCCTAGCGGGATCACCCCTGAGCAGTTCTTC. Its translation: CAISESPSGITPEQFF.

The V and J genes are TRBV5-1 and TRBJ2-7; 7 bases are a match to TRBD1. The germline V gene encodes CDR1 SGHRS and CDR2 YFSETQ. The CDR3 extends over 15 amino acids. The V gene end was trimmed by 4 bases and the J gene end by 6 bases; junction bases not matched to a gene: 13. This CDR3 is CASSTLTDRAREQYF. The CDR3 coding sequence is TGCGCCAGCAGCACGTTAACCGACAGGGCTCGCGAGCAGTACTTC.

The chain combines TRBV5-1 with TRBJ1-2; D uncertain. Deletions cut 2 bases from V and 1 base from J, with 12 bases between. The CDR3 contains 15 residues. Germline CDR1 SGHRS, CDR2 YFSETQ. The CDR3: CASSLMGGINYGYTF. DNA for the CDR3: TGCGCCAGCAGCTTAATGGGAGGGATTAACTATGGCTACACCTTC.

This chain uses TRBV29-1 with TRBJ1-3, with D uncertain. V gave up 5 bases and J gave up 0 bases, with 14 bases separating them. This CDR3 has 15 amino acids. Germline CDR1 and CDR2: SQVTM and ANQGSEA. CDR3 bases: TGCAGCGTTTACGGATCCGCTAACTCTGGAAACACCATATATTTT. It codes for CSVYGSANSGNTIYF.

V is TRBV4-3 and J is TRBJ2-7; 10 bases agree with TRBD2. Trimming at V came to 3 bases and at J to 2 bases, leaving 4 bases not matched to a gene. This CDR3 spans 15 amino acids. CDR1 and CDR2 from the germline V gene are LGHNA and YSLEER. CDR3 nucleotides: TGCGCCAGCAGCCACTCAGCGGGAGGGACCTACGAGCAGTACTTC. Protein product: CASSHSAGGTYEQYF.

V is TRBV11-2 and J is TRBJ2-4; the match to TRBD2 covers 8 bases. The CDR3 contains 15 residues. V lost 3 bases to trimming and J lost 3 bases; unmatched junction nucleotides: 4. The V gene's germline CDR1 is SGHAT and CDR2 FQNNGV. The CDR3 region has the DNA TGTGCCAGCAGCTTGAGCGGGAGTGACAAAAACATTCAGTACTTC. It is translated as CASSLSGSDKNIQYF.

This chain links TRBV30 with TRBJ1-5; possibly TRBD1 for D (5 bases). The germline V and J ends were trimmed by 0 bases and 6 bases, with 12 bases remaining between them. The CDR3 is 14 amino acids. CDR1 GTSNPN and CDR2 SVGIG come from the germline V gene (reference sequence). The CDR3 nucleotides are TGTGCCTGGAGTGTGGGGGGAAGAGCTCAGCCCCAGCATTTT. Translating it yields CAWSVGGRAQPQHF. The full variable domain, in which reference TRBV30 and TRBJ1-5 provide the parts outside the CDR3, is SQTIHQWPATLVQPVGSPLSLECTVEGTSNPNLYWYRQAAGRGLQLLFYSVGIGQISSEVPQNLSASRPQDRQFILSSKKLLLSDSGFYLCAWSVGGRAQPQHFGDGTRLSIL.

This chain joins TRBV29-1 and TRBJ1-1; D may be TRBD1 (5 bases). This CDR3 has 14 amino acids. Germline V gene lookup returns CDR1 SQVTM and CDR2 ANQGSEA. The V and J ends lost 4 bases and 5 bases respectively, with 17 bases between them. CDR3 sequence (DNA): TGCAGCGTTGGGGTGGGCTTGAGGGGAACTGAAGCTTTCTTT. Translated, it gives CSVGVGLRGTEAFF.

The chain has TRBV2 and TRBJ1-1; 7 bases agree with TRBD1. Germline trimming cut 6 bases from V and 5 bases from J; bases unmatched to any gene: 6. Germline assignment: CDR1 SNHLY and CDR2 FYNNEI. The CDR3 extends over 13 amino acids. This CDR3 reads CASRGDRRTEAFF. For the CDR3, the DNA is TGTGCCAGCAGGGGGGACAGACGGACTGAAGCTTTCTTT.

In nucleotides, the CDR3 is TGCGCCAGCAGCCAAGATAATAGCGGGAGTTATGAGCAGTTCTTC. Amino acid sequence: CASSQDNSGSYEQFF. This sequence joins TRBV4-3 and TRBJ2-1, with 9 bases lining up with TRBD2. CDR3 length: 15 residues. V shed 0 bases and J 8 bases; nucleotides not matched to a gene: 5. The germline V gene has CDR1 LGHNA and CDR2 YSLEER.